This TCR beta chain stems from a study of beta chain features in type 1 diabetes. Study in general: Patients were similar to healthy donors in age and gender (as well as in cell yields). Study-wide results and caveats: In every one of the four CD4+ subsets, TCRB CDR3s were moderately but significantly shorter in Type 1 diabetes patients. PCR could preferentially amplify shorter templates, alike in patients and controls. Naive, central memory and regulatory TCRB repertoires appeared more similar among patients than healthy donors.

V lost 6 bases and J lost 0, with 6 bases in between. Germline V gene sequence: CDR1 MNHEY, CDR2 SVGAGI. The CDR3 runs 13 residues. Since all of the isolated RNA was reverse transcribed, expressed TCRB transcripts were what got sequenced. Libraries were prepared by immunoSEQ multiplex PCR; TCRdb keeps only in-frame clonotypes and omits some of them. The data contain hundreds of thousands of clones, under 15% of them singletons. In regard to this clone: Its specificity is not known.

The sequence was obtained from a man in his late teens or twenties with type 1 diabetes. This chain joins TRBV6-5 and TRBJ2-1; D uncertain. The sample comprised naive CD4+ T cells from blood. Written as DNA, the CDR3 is TGTGCCAGCAGGCAGGACTCCTACAATGAGCAGTTCTTC. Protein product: CASRQDSYNEQFF.